This T cell receptor beta chain emerged from a study of T cell repertoires in cytomegalovirus infection. Looking at the study overall: Recently identified HLA-C-restricted CMV epitopes and well-studied HLA-B-restricted CMV epitopes were used by the study. Matching HLA type and CMV infection were both indicated by public TCR beta signatures.

TCRdb re-analysed the reads in MiXCR, keeping a single row per CDR3 protein. The table has about 890,000 distinct CDR3 sequences, 30% to 40% seen once; the top ten hold roughly an eighth. Broader study findings: Summed frequency of public TCR beta families distinguished CMV carriers with the relevant HLA. HLA-C-restricted CMV-specific TCR beta clonotypes were dominant in the ex vivo response.

The V gene's germline CDR1 is MDHEN and CDR2 SYDVKM. The ends lost 5 bases at V and 3 bases at J; junction bases unmatched: 9. This CDR3 is built from 16 residues. On this clonotype itself: Its antigen is unknown.

The specimen was cultured CD8+ T cells from PBMCs, collected from culture after CMV antigen stimulation. The receptor was derived from a human donor in good health (CMV status not recorded). Some clones in this sample may be carry-over from other donors' samples. The gene calls are TRBV28 and TRBJ1-5; 8 bases line up with TRBD1. Written as DNA, the CDR3 is TGTGCCAGCAGTCCTCAGGGGGCTTATTACAATCAGCCCCAGCATTTT. Residues: CASSPQGAYYNQPQHF.